This T cell receptor (beta chain) was sequenced in a study of OX40 agonist ivuxolimab in advanced cancers. Across the study: A male proportion of over 70% was recorded, with mean age approximately 57 years and range about 20 to 79.

Whole-study results and caveats: Among the lowest peripheral clonal expansion occurred in 0.1-3.0 mg/kg partial responders.

Profiled with immunoSEQ multiplex PCR; TCRdb holds only in-frame clones, not every one. In the table there are some 59,000 clones, approximately 82% of which are singletons. The sampling schedule covered blood at baseline, cycle 4 day 1, and cycle 7 day 1. This CDR3 spans 16 amino acids. The ends lost 8 bases at V and 2 bases at J; junction bases unmatched: 10. Germline assignment: CDR1 LNHNV and CDR2 YYDKDF (reference sequence). Points on this clone: The antigen is unknown.

The V gene is TRBV15, the J gene TRBJ1-5; 9 bases fit TRBD1. The TCR sequence derives from an adult with an advanced solid tumor such as melanoma, head and neck, liver or kidney cancer. The sample in question was CD4+ or CD8+ T cells sorted from blood, obtained in a trial of the OX40 agonist ivuxolimab. CDR3 sequence reads: CATEPGQGVGNQPQHF. The CDR3, as DNA: TGTGCCACCGAACCGGGACAGGGCGTCGGCAATCAGCCCCAGCATTTT.